This is a list of T cell receptor beta chains from one sample in a study of memory CD4+ T cells and cytomegalovirus serostatus. The protocol was immunoSEQ multiplex PCR, while the TCRdb copy is restricted to in-frame clones and leaves out a portion. The repertoire consists of about 58,000 clones, with more than 65% occurring once and the leading ten covering about 0.5%. The specimen sequenced was memory CD4+ T cells from blood. These receptors all stem from an adult in good health and CMV-seronegative. Some clones in this sample may be carry-over from other donors' samples. The CDR3 runs from the conserved cysteine through the conserved F or W. A D gene is named only where the DNA matches it firmly. Not every row has a clone size; where given, it reads once, few, many or a size class.

J gene: TRBJ2-5
clone size: -
D gene: -
V gene: TRBV6-1
CDR3 protein: CASSQRTEGRQTQYF
CDR3 DNA: TGTGCCAGCAGTCAAAGGACAGAAGGCCGGCAGACCCAGTACTTC

J gene: TRBJ2-7
clone size: -
D gene: TRBD2
V gene: TRBV27
CDR3 protein: CASSSTGLAYEQYF
CDR3 DNA: TGTGCCAGCAGTTCCACGGGACTAGCGTACGAGCAGTACTTC

J gene: TRBJ2-7
clone size: -
D gene: -
V gene: TRBV18
CDR3 protein: CASSVGDVYEQYF
CDR3 DNA: TGTGCCAGCTCAGTAGGGGATGTCTACGAGCAGTACTTC

J gene: TRBJ2-1
clone size: -
D gene: -
V gene: TRBV6-1
CDR3 protein: CASSSDYSSYNEQFF
CDR3 DNA: TGTGCCAGCAGTTCGGACTACAGCTCCTACAATGAGCAGTTCTTC

J gene: TRBJ1-5
clone size: -
D gene: TRBD1
V gene: TRBV19
CDR3 protein: CASDYQGGSNQPQHF
CDR3 DNA: TGTGCCAGCGACTACCAGGGGGGAAGCAATCAGCCCCAGCATTTT

J gene: TRBJ2-1
clone size: -
D gene: -
V gene: TRBV5-4
CDR3 protein: CASSLALAGNEQFF
CDR3 DNA: TGTGCCAGCAGCTTGGCCTTGGCGGGCAATGAGCAGTTCTTC

J gene: TRBJ2-1
clone size: -
D gene: TRBD2
V gene: TRBV2
CDR3 protein: CASTQRGGRLSNEQFF
CDR3 DNA: TGTGCCAGCACCCAACGGGGCGGGAGACTTTCAAATGAGCAGTTCTTC

J gene: TRBJ2-1
clone size: few
D gene: -
V gene: TRBV29-1
CDR3 protein: CSVEDRGYNEQFF
CDR3 DNA: TGCAGCGTTGAAGATCGGGGCTACAATGAGCAGTTCTTC

J gene: TRBJ2-5
clone size: -
D gene: -
V gene: TRBV7-3
CDR3 protein: CASSLLGGETQYF
CDR3 DNA: TGTGCCAGCAGCCTCTTAGGGGGGGAGACCCAGTACTTC

J gene: TRBJ2-2
clone size: -
D gene: TRBD2
V gene: TRBV5-1
CDR3 protein: CASSLGLAVTGELFF
CDR3 DNA: TGCGCCAGCAGCTTGGGACTAGCGGTTACCGGGGAGCTGTTTTTT

J gene: TRBJ2-1
clone size: -
D gene: TRBD2
V gene: TRBV5-1
CDR3 protein: CASRFGLAGGGNEQFF
CDR3 DNA: TGCGCCAGCAGATTCGGACTAGCGGGAGGAGGGAATGAGCAGTTCTTC

J gene: TRBJ2-7
clone size: -
D gene: -
V gene: TRBV19
CDR3 protein: CASSITGSYEQYF
CDR3 DNA: TGTGCCAGTAGTATAACGGGCTCCTACGAGCAGTACTTC